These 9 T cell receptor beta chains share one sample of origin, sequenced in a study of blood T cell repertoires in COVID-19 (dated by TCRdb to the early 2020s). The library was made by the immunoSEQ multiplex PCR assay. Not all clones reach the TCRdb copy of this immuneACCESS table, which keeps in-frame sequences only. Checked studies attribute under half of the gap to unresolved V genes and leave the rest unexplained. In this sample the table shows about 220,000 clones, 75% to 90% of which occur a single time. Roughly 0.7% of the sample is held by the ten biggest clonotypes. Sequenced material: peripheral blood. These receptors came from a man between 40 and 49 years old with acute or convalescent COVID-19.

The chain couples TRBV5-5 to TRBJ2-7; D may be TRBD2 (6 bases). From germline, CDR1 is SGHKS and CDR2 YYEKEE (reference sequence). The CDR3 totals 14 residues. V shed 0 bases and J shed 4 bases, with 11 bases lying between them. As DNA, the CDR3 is TGTGCCAGCAGCTTGGCTGGGGGGAGGTACGAGCAGTACTTC. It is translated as CASSLAGGRYEQYF.

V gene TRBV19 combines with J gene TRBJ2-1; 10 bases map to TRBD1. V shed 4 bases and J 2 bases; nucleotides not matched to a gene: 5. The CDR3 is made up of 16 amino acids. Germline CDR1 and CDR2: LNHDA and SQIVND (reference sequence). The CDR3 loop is CASSRATGGPYNEQFF. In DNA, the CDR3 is TGTGCCAGTAGTAGAGCGACAGGGGGCCCCTACAATGAGCAGTTCTTC.

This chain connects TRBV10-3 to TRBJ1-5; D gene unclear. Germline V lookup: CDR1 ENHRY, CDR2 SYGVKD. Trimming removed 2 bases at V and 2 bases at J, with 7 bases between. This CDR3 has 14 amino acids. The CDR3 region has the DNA TGTGCCATCAGTGAGCAGCAGGGCAATCAGCCCCAGCATTTT. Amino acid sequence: CAISEQQGNQPQHF.

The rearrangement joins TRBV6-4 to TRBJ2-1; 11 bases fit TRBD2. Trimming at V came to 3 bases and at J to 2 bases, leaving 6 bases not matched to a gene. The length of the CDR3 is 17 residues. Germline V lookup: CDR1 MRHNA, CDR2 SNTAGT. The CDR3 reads CASSERVAGGPYNEQFF. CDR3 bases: TGTGCCAGCAGTGAACGGGTAGCGGGGGGGCCCTACAATGAGCAGTTCTTC.

The DNA for the CDR3 is TGTGCCAGCAGCCACCGGGACAAGTTCTACGAGCAGTACTTC. Amino acids: CASSHRDKFYEQYF. V usage is TRBV14 and J usage is TRBJ2-7; tentative D call: TRBD1 (6 bases). Germline-derived CDR1 and CDR2 are SGHDN and FVKESK. V dropped 3 bases and J dropped 3 bases, with 12 bases sitting between them. The CDR3 covers 14 residues.

The CDR3 nucleotides read TGTGCCAGCAGCCTCGCAAGTAGCGGGTTGTACAATGAGCAGTTCTTC. It specifies CASSLASSGLYNEQFF. This sequence joins TRBV7-3 and TRBJ2-1; TRBD2 matches at 7 bases. Trimming cost V 5 bases and J 4 bases; bases outside gene matches: 11. The CDR3 consists of 16 residues. Germline V gene sequence: CDR1 SGHTA, CDR2 FQGTGA.

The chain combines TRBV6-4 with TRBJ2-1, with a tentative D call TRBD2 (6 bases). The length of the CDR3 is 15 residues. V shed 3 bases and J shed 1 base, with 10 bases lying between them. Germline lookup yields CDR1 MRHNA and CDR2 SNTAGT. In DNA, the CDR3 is TGTGCCAGCAGTGATTGGGGGGAATCCTACAATGAGCAGTTCTTC. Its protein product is CASSDWGESYNEQFF.

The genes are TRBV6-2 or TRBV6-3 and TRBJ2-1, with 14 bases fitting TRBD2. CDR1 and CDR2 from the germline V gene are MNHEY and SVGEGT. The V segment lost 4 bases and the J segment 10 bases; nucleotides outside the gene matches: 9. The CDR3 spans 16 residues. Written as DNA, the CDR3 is TGTGCCAGCAGTTCTGGACTAGCGGGAGGCCGCTGGGAGCAGTTCTTC. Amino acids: CASSSGLAGGRWEQFF.

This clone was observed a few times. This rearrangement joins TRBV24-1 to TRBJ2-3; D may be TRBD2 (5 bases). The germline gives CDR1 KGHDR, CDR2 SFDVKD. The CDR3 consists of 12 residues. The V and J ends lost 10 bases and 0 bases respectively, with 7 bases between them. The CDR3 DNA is TGTGCCACGGCGGGCAGCACAGATACGCAGTATTTT. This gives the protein CATAGSTDTQYF.